This T cell receptor beta chain appears in the sequencing data of a study of cytomegalovirus exposure and HLA in healthy donors. A word on this clone: What it recognizes is unknown.

From germline, CDR1 is SEHNR and CDR2 FQNEAQ (reference sequence). With V trimmed by 5 bases and J by 0 bases, 8 bases remained unmatched. This CDR3 has 16 residues. The primer mix had 60 Vbeta and 13 Jbeta primers. TCRdb's table, derived via immunoSEQ multiplex PCR, lists solely in-frame clones and lacks some. The sample has 80,000 to 100,000 clones; 55% to 65% are singletons. Notes on the study in general: HLA alleles were associated with around 17,000 TCR beta sequences in a later analysis at 0.05 false discovery rate. The Asian-associated ancestry cluster reportedly had fewer N-insertions than the 666-donor mean in a later analysis.

Source material: PBMCs. This chain links TRBV7-9 with TRBJ2-5, with TRBD1 identical over 8 bases. The receptor comes from a woman in her 40s in good health and CMV-seropositive. The CDR3 is CASSPGTGSHQETQYF. As DNA, the CDR3 is TGTGCCAGCAGCCCAGGGACAGGTAGTCACCAAGAGACCCAGTACTTC.